These T cell receptor beta chains were read from a single sample in a study of CD8+CD57+ T cells in acquired aplastic anemia. TCRdb fed the reads into MiXCR, producing one record per CDR3 protein. The sample lists 250,000 to 350,000 distinct CDR3 sequences; 50% to 70% were seen once. The specimen sequenced was sorted CD4+, CD8+, or CD8+CD57+ T cells (not recorded which) from PBMCs. The receptors here all came from a human donor with severe aplastic anemia or a healthy control (not recorded which). The CDR3 runs from the conserved cysteine through the conserved F or W. Fields, in order: clone size, J gene, V gene, D gene, CDR3 DNA, CDR3 protein. A D gene is named only where the DNA matches it firmly. The listing skips clone size in some rows; elsewhere it reads once, few, many or a size class.

>-|TRBJ2-5|TRBV19|-
TGTGCCAGTAGTATACTAGTTCGAGAGACCCAGTACTTC
CASSILVRETQYF
>-|TRBJ2-2|TRBV20-1|TRBD1
TGCAGTCCTAGACAGGGAACACCGGGGAGCTGTTTTTGG
CSPRQGTPGSCFW
>-|TRBJ1-6|TRBV7-9|TRBD1
TGTGCCAGCAGCCAACTTCAGGGGGAGGGTAATTCACCCCTCCACTTT
CASSQLQGEGNSPLHF
>few|TRBJ1-4|TRBV15|-
TGTGCCACCAGCAGAGTCAGCTCAAATGAAAAACTGTTTTTT
CATSRVSSNEKLFF
>once|TRBJ1-2|TRBV19|-
TGTGCCAGTAGTATAGTAGGGCCCGGACAGACACACCGTACCCGCTATGGCTACACCTTC
CASSIVGPGQTHRTRYGYTF
>-|TRBJ2-7|TRBV7-3|-
TGTGCCAGCAGCCCCGGACCCTCGAGCTCCTACGAGCAGTACTTC
CASSPGPSSSYEQYF
>-|TRBJ2-5|TRBV29-1|-
-
CSVRDLYGYTFGSGTSSQETQYF
>few|TRBJ2-1|TRBV9|-
TGTGCCAGCAGCGGCCGGACAGTCGAGCAGTTCTTC
CASSGRTVEQFF
>many|TRBJ1-1|TRBV5-1|-
TGCGCCAGCAGCCAACAAAGACAGGAGAACACTGAAGCTTTCTTT
CASSQQRQENTEAFF
>-|TRBJ2-1|TRBV20-1|TRBD2
TGCAGTGCTAGAGACCGGACTAGCGGGCTTTACAATGAGCAGTTCTTC
CSARDRTSGLYNEQFF
>-|TRBJ2-1|TRBV5-1|TRBD1
TGCGCCAGCAGCCCCCAAGTTTGGACAGGGAATTATGAGCAGTTCTTC
CASSPQVWTGNYEQFF
>many|TRBJ1-1|TRBV6-1|-
TGTGCCAGCAGTGAAAGAACGGGCGTGAACACTGAAGCTTTCTTT
CASSERTGVNTEAFF
>-|TRBJ1-1|TRBV24-1|-
TGTGCCAGCAGCCCGACGAAGGGAACTGAAGCTTTCTTT
CASSPTKGTEAFF
>-|TRBJ1-2|TRBV5-4|-
TGTGCTACCGGCACCAACTATGGCTACACCTTC
CATGTNYGYTF
>many|TRBJ1-6|TRBV10-1|-
TGCGCCAGCAGCGCGGGGTACAATTCACCCCTCCACTTT
CASSAGYNSPLHF
>-|TRBJ2-1|TRBV7-9|-
TGTGCCAGCAGCACTAGTATCTCCTACAATGAGCAGTTCTTC
CASSTSISYNEQFF
>-|TRBJ2-1|TRBV25-1|-
TGTGCCAGCAGTGAGACTGCCTCCTACAATGAGCAGTTCTTC
CASSETASYNEQFF
>-|TRBJ2-5|TRBV20-1|TRBD2
TGCAGTGCTGGGGGAGGGCTAGCGGGGGAAGGAGAGACCCAGTACTTC
CSAGGGLAGEGETQYF
>-|TRBJ2-7|TRBV14|TRBD2
TGTGCCAGCAGCCTCTCCCTAGGACTAGCGGGACGGAAGCAGTACTTC
CASSLSLGLAGRKQYF
>-|TRBJ2-3|TRBV2|-
TGTGCCAGCAGCTTAGGGCCGGGGGATGGCACAGATACGCAGTATTTT
CASSLGPGDGTDTQYF
>-|TRBJ2-1|TRBV18|-
TGTGCCAGCTCACCCGAACAGGGACGGAATGAGCAGTTCTTC
CASSPEQGRNEQFF
>-|TRBJ2-3|TRBV10-2|TRBD2
TGCGCCAGCAGTGAGTCAGGCGGGGGGGCCACAGATACGCAGTATTTT
CASSESGGGATDTQYF
>-|TRBJ2-7|TRBV9|-
TGTGCCAGCAGCGTAGAGGGGGGACAGATCTACGAGCAGTACTTC
CASSVEGGQIYEQYF
>-|TRBJ1-6|TRBV19|-
TGTGCCAGTAGTCTTTTTTCGGGACGGGGGGACTATAATTCACCCCTCCACTTT
CASSLFSGRGDYNSPLHF
>-|TRBJ1-4|TRBV5-1|-
TGCGCCAGCAGCTTGGGGGGGGCTAATGAAAAACTGTTTTTT
CASSLGGANEKLFF
>few|TRBJ1-2|TRBV30|-
TGTGCCTGGACCGGGGAGCCCTATGGCTACACCTTC
CAWTGEPYGYTF
>-|TRBJ1-6|TRBV7-2|TRBD1
TGTGCCAGCAGATCGACAGGGAGTAAATCCCCTAATTCACCCCTCCACTTT
CASRSTGSKSPNSPLHF
>-|TRBJ2-7|TRBV7-8|TRBD1
TGTGCCAGCAGCCCGGAGGGGTCTGGGACAGGGGGAACCTACGAGCAGTACTTC
CASSPEGSGTGGTYEQYF
>-|TRBJ2-7|TRBV20-1|TRBD2
TGCAGTGCTAGAGATATAGCGGGAGGGCCGAGAGAGCAGTACTTC
CSARDIAGGPREQYF
>-|TRBJ2-7|TRBV29-1|-
TGCAGCGTTGAAGCCGACCCCTCGGAGCAGTACTTC
CSVEADPSEQYF
>few|TRBJ2-7|TRBV9|-
TGTGCCAGCAGCGTAGGGCGCGAGCAGTACTTC
CASSVGREQYF
>-|TRBJ1-1|TRBV7-9|-
TGTGCCAGCAGCCGGGAAGGGCGGGGCACTGAAGCTTTCTTT
CASSREGRGTEAFF
>-|TRBJ2-7|TRBV5-1|-
TGCGCCAGCAGCTTGGACCCTCTTTCTCGGGACGAGCAGTACTTC
CASSLDPLSRDEQYF
>-|TRBJ2-4|TRBV28|TRBD1
TGTGCCAGCAGGAGGACAGGGGGCAAAAACATTCAGTACTTC
CASRRTGGKNIQYF
>-|TRBJ2-7|TRBV4-2|TRBD2
TGTGCCAGCAGCCCCCAGGGAGGGGAGCAGTACTTC
CASSPQGGEQYF
>many|TRBJ2-7|TRBV12-3/TRBV12-4|-
TGTGCCAGCAGTCCGGGCTGGACAGTTTTCTCCTACGAGCAGTACTTC
CASSPGWTVFSYEQYF
>-|TRBJ2-5|TRBV7-3|TRBD2
TGTGCCAGCAGCTTAGGAGGGACTAGCGATGAGACCCAGTACTTC
CASSLGGTSDETQYF
>-|TRBJ1-3|TRBV7-7|TRBD1
TGTGCTAGCAGCACCTGGACAGGGGCCGGGGCCATATATTTT
CASSTWTGAGAIYF
>-|TRBJ2-2|TRBV5-1|-
TGCGCCAGCAGCTTGGGCGTCAGCCCGAGGGACACCGGGGAGCTGTTTTTT
CASSLGVSPRDTGELFF
>many|TRBJ2-7|TRBV11-2|TRBD2
TGTGCCAGCAGCTCCCGACTAGCGGGGGGCCCCTACGAGCAGTACTTC
CASSSRLAGGPYEQYF
>many|TRBJ2-1|TRBV11-1|-
TGTGCCAGCAGCCCAGCGCACGTGTTCGGGGTAGAGCAGTTCTTC
CASSPAHVFGVEQFF
>many|TRBJ1-1|TRBV5-1|-
TGCGCCAGCAGCTTGGAAAGGCTCATGAACACTGAAGCTTTCTTT
CASSLERLMNTEAFF
>-|TRBJ2-2|TRBV2|TRBD1
TGTGCCAGCAGCCGGACCGGGACAGGGTACACCGGGGAGCTGTTTTTT
CASSRTGTGYTGELFF
>-|TRBJ2-7|TRBV29-1|TRBD2
TGCAGCGTTTCCAGACTAGCGGGGGGGAACGAGCAGTACTTC
CSVSRLAGGNEQYF
>-|TRBJ2-7|TRBV9|-
TGTGCCAGCAGCGTATCCGAGCAGTACTTC
CASSVSEQYF
>-|TRBJ2-1|TRBV10-1|TRBD1
TGCGCCAGCAGTGACGGGACAGGGGTTCACAATGAGCAGTTCTTC
CASSDGTGVHNEQFF
>-|TRBJ1-1|TRBV5-1|-
TGCGCCAGCAGCTTGGTCGCGGGGAACATGAACACTGAAGCTTTCTTT
CASSLVAGNMNTEAFF
>-|TRBJ2-5|TRBV11-2|TRBD2
TGTGCCAGCAGCCTCCACTTTAGCGGGAGGAGTCAAGAGACCCAGTACTTC
CASSLHFSGRSQETQYF
>-|TRBJ2-3|TRBV9|TRBD1
TGCGCCAGCGGCTCTGGCTTGGGACAGCGCACAGATACGCAGTATTTT
CASGSGLGQRTDTQYF
>-|TRBJ2-3|TRBV7-6|-
TGTGCCAGCAAAGGGGGGATCTCCACAGATACGCAGTATTTT
CASKGGISTDTQYF
>many|TRBJ2-7|TRBV11-3|-
TGTGCCAGCAGCTTGATGGCGGGATCCTACGAGCAGTACTTC
CASSLMAGSYEQYF
>-|TRBJ2-6|TRBV5-1|-
TGCGCCAGCAGCCCGCCGGGGGTTTCTGGGGCCAACGTCCTGACTTTC
CASSPPGVSGANVLTF